This entry features one T cell receptor (beta chain) sequence. In Seattle, patients joined the study during active infection and were tracked longitudinally. The trim removed 3 bases at V and 2 bases at J, leaving 3 bases unmatched. The CDR3 runs 15 residues. Germline CDR1 and CDR2: SGHTA and FQGNSA. Authors' processing steps: Nucleated cell counts were estimated from reference gene primer amplification. Produced via immunoSEQ multiplex PCR; TCRdb's table is partial and in-frame only. The D gene and trimming were derived from the DNA, and the V and J assignments and clone size from that table. The top ten hold about 5% of the sample, which has some 220,000 clones, 80% to 85% seen once. This specimen belongs to a study of blood T cell repertoires in COVID-19. Study at large: The study drew acute and convalescent COVID-19 samples from the United States, Italy and Spain.

Sequencing was carried out using peripheral blood. This TCR was recovered from a woman aged 70-85 years with COVID-19, enrolled during active disease. The chain carries TRBV7-2 and TRBJ1-5; TRBD1 matches 8 bases. For the CDR3, the DNA is TGTGCCAGCAGCTTTCAGACAGGGGGCAATCAGCCCCAGCATTTT. As protein: CASSFQTGGNQPQHF. Full variable domain (rest looked up from reference TRBV7-2 and TRBJ1-5): GAGVSQSPSNKVTEKGKDVELRCDPISGHTALYWYRQSLGQGLEFLIYFQGNSAPDKSGLPSDRFSAERTGGSVSTLTIQRTQQEDSAVYLCASSFQTGGNQPQHFGDGTRLSIL.